The clone carrying this TCR beta chain has just one count. Its antigen is unknown. These data belong to a study of T cell responses to AZD1222 COVID-19 vaccine. Study-wide results and caveats: Donors were largely white British and mainly female; clonal diversity was possibly underestimated. Mapped onto spike, vaccine-associated CD4 TCRs spanned it and were dominant at 160-218 and 743-854.

The method was immunoSEQ multiplex PCR; TCRdb's version includes in-frame clones alone and lacks a portion of them. The data hold tens of thousands of clones, with roughly 90% observed a single time. Germline V CDR1 and CDR2: LNHDA, SQIVND (reference sequence). This CDR3 region has 14 residues. Between the trimmed V and J ends, which lost 11 bases and 0 bases, there was a span of 13 bases. Sequencing used peripheral blood, obtained 28 days after the second AZD1222 dose. V is TRBV19 and J is TRBJ1-4; D not certain. The clonotype originates from an adult who received the AZD1222 COVID-19 vaccine. The CDR3 loop is CAAKDGSTNEKLFF. For the CDR3, the DNA is TGTGCCGCCAAGGACGGTTCAACTAATGAAAAACTGTTTTTT.